This is a list of T cell receptor beta chains from one sample in a study of T-cell reconstitution after alpha-beta-depleted transplantation in children. TCRdb recomputed calls from the PCR reads with MiXCR, one row per CDR3 protein. In the table there are some 290,000 distinct CDR3 sequences, around 20% of which are singletons. This specimen consisted of PBMCs, mostly from graft donor cells, obtained 180 days after TCRalphabeta/CD19-depleted stem cell transplant. The receptors come from a male patient aged 10 to 17 who had a stem cell transplant for acute lymphoblastic leukemia, so the T cells may come from the graft donor. CDR3s include the opening cysteine and the closing phenylalanine or tryptophan. Clone size is given for some rows only: seen once, a few or many times, or a class if the clone is expanded.

TRBV19	few	CASSMGRGKNNQPQHF
TRBV11-1	.	CASSFYGVNGKITYNEQFF
TRBV6-1	.	CATSEGSTGTQYF
TRBV7-9	.	CASSRLDSAFYGYTF
TRBV29-1	few	CSAAGQGLTGANVLTF
TRBV6-5	.	CASSYSEGTYEQYF
TRBV19	.	CASKREGANEQFF
TRBV20-1	.	CSARVVGGTQHF
TRBV12-3/TRBV12-4	.	CASRDSLMNTEAFF
TRBV3-1	few	CASSPLAGVSDEQFF
TRBV4-2	many	CASSQRGDTQYF
TRBV12-3/TRBV12-4	many	CASSPTGLGELFF
TRBV9	.	CASSLMGGEGYGYTF
TRBV12-3/TRBV12-4	few	CASSLIGNQHF
TRBV18	.	CASSPRQSSNQPQHF
TRBV7-9	few	CASRTTGPSGNTIYF
TRBV5-1	few	CASTTTPGYEQYF
TRBV15	few	CATRLGLAAEETQYF
TRBV20-1	few	CSARDLVGLAGLYNEQFF
TRBV11-2	.	CASSQQGNGPYEQYF
TRBV6-1	few	CASSRRHRTFYEQYF
TRBV9	many	CASTGTAYGYTF
TRBV6-1	.	CASREIAGTSRADTQYF
TRBV12-3/TRBV12-4	few	CASSLGKYQPQHF
TRBV15	few	CATSPLIGEETQYF
TRBV6-1	once	CASTPRGQAANYGYTF
TRBV7-3	few	CASSLSRGQPQHF
TRBV5-1	.	CASSLAPGLLNNEQFF
TRBV7-9	few	CASSPLAVSTDTQYF
TRBV12-3/TRBV12-4	many	CASTGDTQYF
TRBV15	.	CATSRLAGEYEQFF
TRBV25-1	.	CASGGGHYGYTF
TRBV21-1	.	CASSKLTGFKSPLHF
TRBV7-6	few	CASSLGGGQPYEQYF
TRBV29-1	few	CSVEDRTAPYEQYF
TRBV9	once	CASSARDRSSYNEQFF
TRBV12-3/TRBV12-4	few	CASSFPLGTSGMGSNEQFF
TRBV7-9	few	CASSLPVNTEAFF
TRBV3-1	few	CASSLREASYNEQFF